This T cell receptor beta chain was identified during a study of memory CD4+ T cells and cytomegalovirus serostatus (dated by TCRdb to about 2019). Study-level background: The cohort comprised 33 healthy Belgian adults, 9 CMV seropositive and 24 CMV seronegative. To replicate a published TCR-based CMV serostatus classifier, the researchers sequenced the CD4+ memory TCRbeta repertoires of a Belgian cohort whose cytomegalovirus serostatus was known. What the work shows at the level of the full study, not this receptor alone: For predicting CMV serostatus, the median bootstrapped AUC was 0.95 using the original framework and 0.91 using a US-trained random forest. Only CD4+CD45RO+ memory cells were sequenced, in contrast to the original study, in which naive and memory CD4+ and CD8+ populations were covered. Among the roughly 160 previously reported CMV-associated TCRbeta sequences, some 69 showed up in the CD4+ memory repertoires, with each one found in between one and five individuals. A median bootstrapped AUC of around 0.94 with a 95% CI of 0.76-1.00 was achieved on the Belgian cohort by the original-framework classifier. The results were read as suggesting that the CMV-associated TCR signature is, for the most part, present in the CD4+ memory repertoire.

Inclusive of the bounding cysteine and phenylalanine, the CDR3 is 12 residues long. The retained sequence is limited to the CDR3, 36 bases, with the frame set at the first base. Trimming costs V 1 base and J 2 bases, and their ends lie 4 bases apart. CDR1 and CDR2, looked up from the germline V gene, are SGHRS and YFSETQ. A FACSAria II was used to sort memory CD4+ T cells, defined as single viable CD3+CD4+CD8-CD45RO+ cells. To determine CMV serostatus, a Roche Elecsys assay was used that detects serum IgG against CMV pp150, pp28, p38 and p52. After thawing, total CD4+ T cells were enriched by positive selection with CD4 magnetic microbeads. The samples came from a different study that was designed specifically to examine the CD4+ T cell memory repertoire. Following standard operating procedures, peripheral blood mononuclear cells were isolated and cryopreserved, while serum was kept at -80 degrees C. Staining used CD3-PerCP (BW264/56), CD4-APC (RPA-T4), CD45RO-PE (UCHT1) and CD8-Pacific Orange (3B5) antibodies, with Sytox blue excluding non-viable cells.

Remarks on this clone: This receptor's antigen is unknown. The record has no base qualities; no much larger clone is one base away.

Genomic DNA was extracted from sorted cells with the Quick-DNA Microprep Kit. Amplification of TCRbeta DNA was done with the immunoSEQ hsTCRbeta kit, following the protocol from the manufacturer. An Illumina MiSeq instrument was used to sequence the TCRbeta libraries. Per the original workflow: Once out-of-frame sequences had been removed, a few million distinct TCRbeta sequences were left, which works out to an average of approximately 72,000 per individual. Two values were used to score each individual: the count of some 150 previously reported CMV-associated TCRbeta sequences and the total count of productive distinct TCRbeta sequences. A beta-binomial model was reimplemented in Python, and random forests from scikit-learn, run with default parameters, were trained on data from the US cohort. On the Belgian cohort, classifier performance was reported as the median AUC, along with percentile confidence intervals, across 10,000 bootstrap iterations. The immuneACCESS repertoire file appears here via TCRdb, limited to in-frame rearrangements. These files lack a portion of the clones; in checked studies, under half of the deficit traces to unresolved V genes, and the cause of the others is not known. For V, J and clone size, that table is used; D and trimming come from the DNA. This sample gives about 39,000 clones in total; 78% of them show up just once. The ten largest clones take up roughly 0.76% of the sample.

This TCR derives from an adult in good health and CMV-seronegative. Recombination connected TRBV5-1 to TRBJ2-7, with no confidently assigned D gene. Sequencing was performed on memory CD4+ T cells from blood. The nucleotides are TGCGCCAGCAGCTTGCCGGCCTACGAGCAGTACTTC. It encodes CASSLPAYEQYF.